These 15 T cell receptor beta chains were all obtained from the same sample, sequenced in a study of blood T cells in healthy people across ages. A second PCR of roughly 6 to 12 cycles used a sample-barcoded 5' primer and a J-beta primer mix. Each CDR3 protein gets one entry after TCRdb re-called the 5' RACE reads with MiXCR. The sample records approximately 1.5 million distinct CDR3 sequences, roughly a third being singletons. The specimen sequenced was blood. Receptors originate from a woman aged 25 to 39 in good health.

This clonotype was counted between two and nine times. J is TRBJ2-7 and V is TRBV28; 7 bases map to TRBD1. V gave up 4 bases and J gave up 3 bases; unmatched junction bases: 6. The length of the CDR3 is 14 residues. CDR1 and CDR2 (germline): MDHEN, SYDVKM. CDR3 residues: CASSSGTVNYEQYF. CDR3 nucleotides: TGTGCCAGCAGTTCGGGGACAGTCAACTACGAGCAGTACTTC.

This clonotype was counted a few times. V gene TRBV4-1 combines with J gene TRBJ1-3, with D possibly TRBD1 on 6 matching bases. Germline lookup yields CDR1 MGHRA and CDR2 YSYEKL. The CDR3 contains 15 residues. The V end was cut by 2 bases, the J end by 2 bases, with 10 bases between. In nucleotides, the CDR3 is TGCGCCAGCAGCCAAAACAGGGCCCCTGGAAACACCATATATTTT. This translates into CASSQNRAPGNTIYF.

This chain connects TRBV18 to TRBJ1-2; TRBD1 matches at 7 bases. CDR1 is KGHSH and CDR2 is LQKENI in the germline V gene. This CDR3 is built from 15 residues. The ends lost 5 bases at V and 0 bases at J; junction bases unmatched: 6. CDR3 sequence reads: CASSAQTGPNYGYTF. The CDR3 nucleotides are TGTGCCAGCTCAGCGCAGACAGGGCCTAACTATGGCTACACCTTC. Combining the CDR3 with reference TRBV18 and TRBJ1-2 gives the whole variable domain NAGVMQNPRHLVRRRGQEARLRCSPMKGHSHVYWYRQLPEEGLKFMVYLQKENIIDESGMPKERFSAEFPKEGPSILRIQQVVRGDSAAYFCASSAQTGPNYGYTFGSGTRLTVV.

This clonotype was seen ten or more times. The V and J genes are TRBV7-3 and TRBJ2-3, with 8 bases lining up with TRBD1. J was trimmed by 1 base and V by 8 bases; bases with no gene match: 8. Germline values: CDR1 SGHTA, CDR2 FQGTGA. The CDR3 consists of 15 residues. The CDR3 DNA sequence: TGTGCCAGCCAAGCGACAGGGGCGGGCACAGATACGCAGTATTTT. Amino acid sequence: CASQATGAGTDTQYF.

This clonotype came up a few times. This chain uses TRBV6-9 with TRBJ2-1; D remains unclear. This CDR3 has 9 residues. Germline loops: CDR1 MNHGY, CDR2 SVAAGI. The V gene lost 8 bases and the J gene lost 9 bases, with 5 bases spanning the gap. In nucleotides, the CDR3 is TGTGCCAGCTTTAGTGAGCAGTTCTTC. It translates to CASFSEQFF.

This rearrangement joins TRBV6-1 to TRBJ1-2; the match to TRBD1 covers 8 bases. CDR1 and CDR2 from the germline V gene are MNHNS and SASEGT. The J segment lost 8 bases and the V segment lost 9 bases, leaving 20 bases of the junction unmatched. This CDR3 spans 16 amino acids. This CDR3 is CASTIAGTGRSRGYTF. CDR3 DNA: TGTGCCAGTACTATTGCCGGGACAGGTCGAAGTCGGGGCTACACCTTC.

This clonotype was detected only a few times. The V gene is TRBV18, the J gene TRBJ2-7, with D tentatively TRBD1 (6 bases). The CDR3 is made up of 13 amino acids. Germline V gives CDR1 KGHSH, CDR2 LQKENI. V was clipped by 6 bases and J by 3 bases, with 12 bases between them. The CDR3 sequence: CASSDSPLYEQYF. In DNA form, the CDR3 reads TGTGCCAGCTCGGACAGTCCCCTCTACGAGCAGTACTTC.

The table lists this clonotype with a few counts. V is TRBV11-2 and J is TRBJ2-5, with a possible D match to TRBD2 (5 bases). Germline loops: CDR1 SGHAT, CDR2 FQNNGV. CDR3 length: 14 amino acids. The germline V and J ends were trimmed by 6 bases and 5 bases, with 16 bases remaining between them. The CDR3 sequence: CASSKEVAFETQYF. DNA for the CDR3: TGTGCCAGCAGTAAGGAGGTTGCGTTTGAGACCCAGTACTTC.

The rearrangement links TRBV4-1 to TRBJ1-1, with D possibly being TRBD1 (5 bases). The germline gives CDR1 MGHRA, CDR2 YSYEKL. The CDR3 covers 16 residues. Trimming left V 1 base short and J 0 bases short, with 12 bases between. CDR3 bases: TGCGCCAGCAGCCAAGGAGTGGACACAATGAACACTGAAGCTTTCTTT. The encoded protein is CASSQGVDTMNTEAFF.

For the CDR3, the DNA is TGTGCCAGCAGCCCTGCGGGGGCAGGGGTGGTCGAGCAGTACTTC. It translates to CASSPAGAGVVEQYF. The genes are TRBV11-2 and TRBJ2-7; D is possibly TRBD2 (7 bases). This CDR3 comprises 15 residues. Trimming pared 5 bases from V and 6 bases from J, leaving 20 bases between. From germline, CDR1 is SGHAT and CDR2 FQNNGV.

J is TRBJ2-5 and V is TRBV7-8, with a weak D call TRBD2 (5 bases). CDR1 SGHVS and CDR2 FQNEAQ come from the germline V gene. CDR3 length: 17 residues. The V end was cut by 5 bases, the J end by 0 bases, with 19 bases between. CDR3 nucleotide sequence: TGTGCCAGCAGCATCGATCTTAGCGAAAAGTACCAAGAGACCCAGTACTTC. It encodes CASSIDLSEKYQETQYF.

The V gene is TRBV5-4, the J gene TRBJ2-5, with TRBD2 identical over 9 bases. The germline V gene has CDR1 SGHNT and CDR2 YYREEE (reference sequence). After removal of 7 bases from V and 1 base from J, the junction contained 5 bases not matched to a gene. This CDR3 has 14 residues. This CDR3 reads CASGGAGGQETQYF. The DNA of the CDR3 is TGTGCCAGCGGGGGAGCGGGGGGCCAAGAGACCCAGTACTTC.

In its sample, this clonotype was seen once. The junction does not match germline at one end; this may be a read error. This chain links TRBV6-5 with TRBJ2-7; 11 nucleotides match TRBD1. CDR1 is MNHEY, CDR2 SVGAGI, per germline. The CDR3 totals 14 residues. The CDR3 here is CVSSRPGQGGEQYF. The CDR3 DNA sequence: TGTGTCAGCAGCCGGCCGGGACAGGGGGGAGAGCAGTACTTC.

A few counts support this clonotype. This chain connects TRBV9 to TRBJ2-7, with 8 bases that match TRBD2. Germline lookup yields CDR1 SGDLS and CDR2 YYNGEE. CDR3 length: 15 residues. J was trimmed by 4 bases and V by 2 bases; bases with no gene match: 8. The DNA for the CDR3 is TGTGCCAGCAGCGTGAGCGGGGGCCGTGGGTACGAGCAGTACTTC. Protein: CASSVSGGRGYEQYF.

The V and J genes are TRBV6-1 and TRBJ1-5; D is possibly TRBD1 (6 bases). This CDR3 contains 14 residues. Germline assignment: CDR1 MNHNS and CDR2 SASEGT. The V gene lost 2 bases and the J gene lost 6 bases, with 11 bases spanning the gap. The CDR3 DNA follows: TGTGCCAGCAGTGAAAGGGGGGGGGTTCAGCCCCAGCATTTT. Encoded protein: CASSERGGVQPQHF.